This TCR beta chain was sequenced for a study of immune evolution from preneoplasia to lung adenocarcinoma. This CDR3 has 14 residues. V trimming: 7 bases; J trimming: 4 bases; junction bases outside the gene matches: 7. Profiling relied on immunoSEQ multiplex PCR, and the TCRdb table lists in-frame clones only, not all of them. In the table there are about 2,000 clones, around 80% of which are singletons. Sequencing was performed on FFPE normal lung tissue adjacent to the tumor. The TCR was taken from a person aged 55-75 years with lung adenocarcinoma. This rearrangement joins TRBV23-1 to TRBJ2-1; 7 positions agree with TRBD1. TRBV23-1 is treated as an ORF (open reading frame) with a function not yet certain. The CDR3 bases are TGCGCCAGCATTTCCGGGACAGCGTACAATGAGCAGTTCTTC. Protein: CASISGTAYNEQFF.